This T cell receptor (beta chain) was retrieved from a study of blood T cell repertoires in COVID-19. Turning to the study itself: The United States, Italy and Spain were the sources of the acute and convalescent COVID-19 samples. PBMCs, B-cell-depleted T cells, or T cells provided the cDNA or gDNA that made up the material.

V was pared by 3 bases and J by 7 bases, with 15 bases between. The CDR3 consists of 14 residues. In germline, CDR1 is SNHLY, CDR2 FYNNEI. Under the authors' procedure: Amplification with reference gene primers provided the estimates of nucleated cell counts. Clones were read by immunoSEQ multiplex PCR, and TCRdb kept only the in-frame ones, dropping some. V, J and clone size reflect that table, while D and trimming were determined from the DNA. The sample gives about 200,000 clones, around 90% of which show up once; roughly 21% is in the top ten. The source is a man in his sixties with active or convalescent COVID-19. The V gene is TRBV2, the J gene TRBJ1-1; no definite D call. Sequencing input: peripheral blood. CDR3 DNA: TGTGCCAGCAGTGACGCAGGCTTGGAAGATGAAGCTTTCTTT. It is translated as CASSDAGLEDEAFF.